A selection of T cell receptor beta chains follows, all from one sample in a study of blood T cell repertoires in COVID-19. Here immunoSEQ multiplex PCR was the method, and the copy in TCRdb shows in-frame clones only, minus some. In the table there are 30,000 to 45,000 clones, roughly nine tenths of which are singletons. The sequencing input was peripheral blood. The receptors come from a man over 45 with active COVID-19. CDR3s include the opening cysteine and the closing phenylalanine or tryptophan. Fields, in order: clone size, J gene, V gene, CDR3 protein. Where a row states a size, it is once, few, many or the class of an expanded clone; other rows omit it.

clone size: NA
J gene: TRBJ1-2
V gene: TRBV4-1
CDR3 protein: CASSRLSQGAYGYTF

clone size: once
J gene: TRBJ2-5
V gene: TRBV21-1
CDR3 protein: CASSIVRGRRETQYF

clone size: NA
J gene: TRBJ2-5
V gene: TRBV5-6
CDR3 protein: CASSGTSGGTPQETQYF

clone size: NA
J gene: TRBJ1-4
V gene: TRBV5-5
CDR3 protein: CASSLDRATNEKLFF

clone size: NA
J gene: TRBJ1-5
V gene: TRBV3-1/TRBV3-2
CDR3 protein: CASSPWTVNQPQHF

clone size: NA
J gene: TRBJ1-2
V gene: TRBV4-3
CDR3 protein: CASSQDYGSDGYTF

clone size: NA
J gene: TRBJ1-2
V gene: TRBV13
CDR3 protein: CASSDRQVGYGYTF

clone size: NA
J gene: TRBJ1-2
V gene: TRBV2
CDR3 protein: CASSENRQYGYTF

clone size: NA
J gene: TRBJ1-5
V gene: TRBV28
CDR3 protein: CASSLLRQPQHF

clone size: NA
J gene: TRBJ2-7
V gene: TRBV5-1
CDR3 protein: CASGNAGTYEQYF

clone size: NA
J gene: TRBJ1-1
V gene: TRBV6-2/TRBV6-3
CDR3 protein: CASSYGRTGKGTEAFF

clone size: NA
J gene: TRBJ1-2
V gene: TRBV15
CDR3 protein: CATSSTGGRGYTF

clone size: NA
J gene: TRBJ2-3
V gene: TRBV7-2
CDR3 protein: CASSLPGARLYAGNTQYF

clone size: NA
J gene: TRBJ2-5
V gene: TRBV9
CDR3 protein: CASSPRGRVVETQYF

clone size: NA
J gene: TRBJ1-3
V gene: TRBV2
CDR3 protein: CASATGTGNTIYF

clone size: NA
J gene: TRBJ2-7
V gene: TRBV10-3
CDR3 protein: CATQGGPYEQYF

clone size: NA
J gene: TRBJ2-6
V gene: TRBV10-3
CDR3 protein: CAIARGDRGRAGANVLTF

clone size: NA
J gene: TRBJ2-2
V gene: TRBV5-1
CDR3 protein: CASKTTVNTGELFF

clone size: NA
J gene: TRBJ1-6
V gene: TRBV7-2
CDR3 protein: CASSLRRANSPLHF

clone size: NA
J gene: TRBJ1-2
V gene: TRBV29-1
CDR3 protein: CSALRNNYGYTF

clone size: NA
J gene: TRBJ1-6
V gene: TRBV3-1/TRBV3-2
CDR3 protein: CASSAPGQGPGTLHF

clone size: NA
J gene: TRBJ2-3
V gene: TRBV30
CDR3 protein: CASTGRFPDTQYF

clone size: NA
J gene: TRBJ1-3
V gene: TRBV18
CDR3 protein: CASSPSTGVGNTIYF

clone size: NA
J gene: TRBJ1-1
V gene: TRBV30
CDR3 protein: CAWNTGAEAFF

clone size: NA
J gene: TRBJ2-5
V gene: TRBV3-1/TRBV3-2
CDR3 protein: CASSQVGGQETQYF

clone size: NA
J gene: TRBJ1-1
V gene: TRBV5-1
CDR3 protein: CASSPQGTGTEAFF

clone size: NA
J gene: TRBJ2-4
V gene: TRBV6-5
CDR3 protein: CASSDSLGDIQYF

clone size: NA
J gene: TRBJ1-2
V gene: TRBV10-3
CDR3 protein: CASKRQTNYGYTF

clone size: NA
J gene: TRBJ2-5
V gene: TRBV7-2
CDR3 protein: CASSETGLAGETQYF

clone size: NA
J gene: TRBJ2-3
V gene: TRBV19
CDR3 protein: CASSIAGSSTDTQYF

clone size: NA
J gene: TRBJ2-3
V gene: TRBV30
CDR3 protein: CAWSASGMVDTQYF

clone size: NA
J gene: TRBJ2-5
V gene: TRBV5-1
CDR3 protein: CASSLTTSGSWYF

clone size: NA
J gene: TRBJ2-1
V gene: TRBV23-1
CDR3 protein: CASTGGEKSSTYNEQFF

clone size: NA
J gene: TRBJ2-1
V gene: TRBV6-5
CDR3 protein: CASSKLTSVYNEQFF

clone size: NA
J gene: TRBJ2-3
V gene: TRBV29-1
CDR3 protein: CSVDPGSTDTQYF

clone size: NA
J gene: TRBJ1-1
V gene: TRBV19
CDR3 protein: CASSIRAGRAGAKESTEAFF

clone size: once
J gene: TRBJ1-3
V gene: TRBV6-5
CDR3 protein: CASSVDTSTGNTIYF

clone size: NA
J gene: TRBJ1-1
V gene: TRBV19
CDR3 protein: CASTHHRVITEAFF

clone size: NA
J gene: TRBJ2-2
V gene: TRBV7-7
CDR3 protein: CASRLRAVAGGELFF

clone size: few
J gene: TRBJ2-7
V gene: TRBV5-1
CDR3 protein: CASVPTPSQGLYEQYF

clone size: NA
J gene: TRBJ2-1
V gene: TRBV6-4
CDR3 protein: CASSLGGANEEQFF

clone size: NA
J gene: TRBJ2-5
V gene: TRBV6-6
CDR3 protein: CASSYSTSGGGETQYF

clone size: NA
J gene: TRBJ1-1
V gene: TRBV6-6
CDR3 protein: CASRGGGTEAFF

clone size: NA
J gene: TRBJ1-1
V gene: TRBV2
CDR3 protein: CASSEAAGSEAFF

clone size: NA
J gene: TRBJ2-2
V gene: TRBV3-1/TRBV3-2
CDR3 protein: CASSPTGGRIGELFF

clone size: NA
J gene: TRBJ2-1
V gene: TRBV7-3
CDR3 protein: CASSLSLAGAYNEQFF

clone size: once
J gene: TRBJ2-3
V gene: TRBV19
CDR3 protein: CASSILAGATDTQYF

clone size: NA
J gene: TRBJ1-2
V gene: TRBV20-1
CDR3 protein: CSASYGDYGYTF